Each of the 24 T cell receptor beta chains below was sequenced from the same sample in a study of vaccination and CD4 T cells after COVID-19. Specified treatment: approximately nine-day PBMC culture with coronavirus spike peptide pools or control peptides (ViraFEST assay). These receptors' targets are unknown. Cultured CD4+ T-cell DNA underwent Oncomine TCR Beta short-read sequencing. TCRdb used MiXCR to reprocess the PCR reads, holding one entry per CDR3 protein. Here the sample spans around 19,000 distinct CDR3 sequences, about two fifths being singletons. Sequences were derived from CD4+ T cells from blood, cultured in vitro, sampled before SARS-CoV-2 vaccination. These TCRs come from a human donor who had recovered from COVID-19.

V is TRBV7-9 and J is TRBJ2-3; 9 nucleotides line up with TRBD2. J lost 4 bases, V lost 5 bases, and 10 bases had no gene match. CDR1 and CDR2 (germline): SEHNR, FQNEAQ (reference sequence). The CDR3 loop spans 16 amino acids. The CDR3 bases are TGTGCCAGCAGCCGAGGACTAGCGCCTCCCCCAGATACGCAGTATTTT. Its protein is CASSRGLAPPPDTQYF.

The rearrangement uses TRBV27 and TRBJ2-3; no definite D call. Germline V gene lookup returns CDR1 MNHEY and CDR2 SMNVEV (reference sequence). Trimming took off 8 bases at V and 5 bases at J, with 23 bases between the two ends. This CDR3 contains 16 residues. CDR3 coding DNA: TGTGCCAGCCTCCCCTGGGGTTCGGTGTTCGGAGATACGCAGTATTTT. It translates to CASLPWGSVFGDTQYF.

The J gene is TRBJ1-2, the V gene TRBV18, with D possibly being TRBD1 (6 bases). CDR3 length equals 15 residues. The germline gives CDR1 KGHSH, CDR2 LQKENI. Trimming removed 6 bases from V and 3 bases from J, with 17 bases in between. CDR3 DNA: TGTGCCAGCTCCCTACAGGGAAGGGTCGACTATGGCTACACCTTC. Residues: CASSLQGRVDYGYTF. The full variable domain, rest sourced from reference TRBV18 and TRBJ1-2, is NAGVMQNPRHLVRRRGQEARLRCSPMKGHSHVYWYRQLPEEGLKFMVYLQKENIIDESGMPKERFSAEFPKEGPSILRIQQVVRGDSAAYFCASSLQGRVDYGYTFGSGTRLTVV.

With regard to this clonotype: Since the CDR3 does not end with the conserved phenylalanine or tryptophan, this likely comes from a read error. The chain is built from TRBV27 and TRBJ1-1; D is unclear. This CDR3 is 13 amino acids long. Germline CDR1 MNHEY, CDR2 SMNVEV (reference sequence). As DNA, the CDR3 is TGTGCCAGCAGACCCTACGGGAACGCTGAAGCTTTCCTT. Its protein product is CASRPYGNAEAFL.

J is TRBJ2-1 and V is TRBV7-2; 7 bases are shared with TRBD1. The V and J ends lost 2 bases and 9 bases, in that order; junction bases with no gene match: 13. Germline CDR1 is SGHTA and CDR2 is FQGNSA. The CDR3 length is 16 residues. The CDR3 loop is CASSLNPPGTVGEQFF. Here the CDR3 DNA reads TGTGCCAGCAGCTTAAATCCCCCCGGGACAGTTGGTGAGCAGTTCTTC.

CDR3: CSASSRYNQPQHF. The CDR3 DNA follows: TGCAGTGCTAGCAGTCGTTACAATCAGCCCCAGCATTTT. This chain joins TRBV20-1 and TRBJ1-5, with no clear D. This CDR3 spans 13 amino acids. V dropped 3 bases and J dropped 3 bases, with 9 bases sitting between them. Germline lookup yields CDR1 DFQATT and CDR2 SNEGSKA (reference sequence).

This clonotype turned up a few times. The DNA for the CDR3 is TGTGCCAGCAGTTTCTCTACTGACCTCGGAGCTTTCTTT. The encoded protein is CASSFSTDLGAFF. V and J are TRBV12-3 or TRBV12-4 and TRBJ1-1; D remains unclear. Trimming removed 3 bases from V and 10 bases from J, with 15 bases in between. The CDR3 totals 13 residues.

V usage is TRBV7-9 and J usage is TRBJ2-3, with TRBD2 matching 9 bases. Germline-derived CDR1 and CDR2 are SEHNR and FQNEAQ (reference sequence). The CDR3 spans 17 residues. V lost 2 bases and J lost 4; bases outside the gene matches: 10. In DNA form, the CDR3 reads TGTGCCAGCAGCTTACTCCCTAGCGGGGTTGGGGCAGATACGCAGTATTTT. This gives the protein CASSLLPSGVGADTQYF.

This sequence joins TRBV7-2 and TRBJ2-1; no definite D call. The CDR3 contains 14 residues. V gave up 5 bases and J gave up 5 bases, with 13 bases separating them. Germline CDR1 SGHTA, CDR2 FQGNSA. CDR3 in DNA: TGTGCCAGCAGCCTTACGACGAAGAACAATGAGCAGTTCTTC. Translated: CASSLTTKNNEQFF.

The chain recombines TRBV18 with TRBJ1-1; D is perhaps TRBD1 (6 bases). The CDR3 covers 14 residues. Germline loops: CDR1 KGHSH, CDR2 LQKENI. Trimming removed 1 base from V and 4 bases from J, with 10 bases in between. CDR3 in amino acids: CASSPLTGFTEAFF. As DNA, the CDR3 is TGTGCCAGCTCACCACTGACAGGTTTCACTGAAGCTTTCTTT.

This chain uses TRBV7-2 with TRBJ1-2, with 8 positions matching TRBD1. The CDR3 spans 16 residues. CDR1 is SGHTA and CDR2 is FQGNSA in the germline V gene. V trimming: 8 bases; J trimming: 2 bases; junction bases outside the gene matches: 13. This CDR3 is CASCKTGTGQNYGYTF. The CDR3 nucleotides read TGTGCCAGCTGTAAAACCGGGACAGGACAGAACTATGGCTACACCTTC.

V is TRBV29-1 and J is TRBJ2-7; 8 positions match TRBD1. V lost 4 bases and J lost 3; bases outside the gene matches: 11. Germline V gene data show CDR1 as SQVTM and CDR2 as ANQGSEA. The CDR3 extends over 15 amino acids. The CDR3 nucleotides read TGCAGCGTTGGACGGCAGGGGGCCGTACTCTACGAGCAGTACTTC. It is translated as CSVGRQGAVLYEQYF.

This clonotype was seen a few times. The chain is built from TRBV24-1 and TRBJ2-2; TRBD2 matches at 10 bases. V was pared by 4 bases and J by 7 bases, with 2 bases of the junction left unmatched. This CDR3 region has 14 residues. Germline values: CDR1 KGHDR, CDR2 SFDVKD. The CDR3 bases are TGTGCCACCAGTGAGCTAGCGGGAGTCGGGGAGCTGTTTTTT. The encoded protein is CATSELAGVGELFF.

The table lists this clonotype with a count of one. The chain links TRBV19 to TRBJ2-7; D is ambiguous. CDR3 length equals 14 residues. The V end lost 2 bases, the J end lost 3 bases, and 11 bases lay between the germline ends. Germline V gene data show CDR1 as LNHDA and CDR2 as SQIVND (reference sequence). DNA of the CDR3: TGTGCCAGTAGTATATCCGGGCCCAGCTACGAGCAGTACTTC. Translation: CASSISGPSYEQYF.

In this sample, this clonotype turned up a few times. The chain has TRBV6-2 or TRBV6-3 and TRBJ1-1; TRBD1 aligns across 9 bases. With V trimmed by 5 bases and J by 11 bases, 3 bases remained unmatched. Germline V gene sequence: CDR1 MNHEY, CDR2 SVGEGT. CDR3 length: 11 amino acids. In DNA, the CDR3 is TGTGCCAGCAGTGACAGGGGGGGCGCTTTCTTT. It encodes CASSDRGGAFF.

This chain uses TRBV6-1 with TRBJ1-6, with D possibly being TRBD1 (5 bases). V lost 2 bases and J 8 bases, leaving 13 bases between the germline ends. CDR3 length: 15 residues. The germline V gene encodes CDR1 MNHNS and CDR2 SASEGT. In nucleotides, the CDR3 is TGTGCCAGCAGTGAACTTCAGGGCTCCCATTCACCCCTCCACTTT. Translating it yields CASSELQGSHSPLHF.

This chain uses TRBV24-1 with TRBJ2-4; D is possibly TRBD1 (6 bases). V lost 3 bases and J 7 bases, leaving 18 bases between the germline ends. The CDR3 is 16 amino acids. Germline values: CDR1 KGHDR, CDR2 SFDVKD. In nucleotides, the CDR3 is TGTGCCACCAGTGATCCTGGGGGCAGTTTTGGGAACATTCAGTACTTC. Translation gives CATSDPGGSFGNIQYF.

V and J are TRBV5-6 and TRBJ1-2; D is undetermined. This CDR3 is 16 amino acids long. In germline, CDR1 is SGHDT, CDR2 YYEEEE. With 4 bases removed from V and 2 bases from J, the gap between germline ends came to 18 bases. CDR3 nucleotide sequence: TGTGCCAGCAGCCCGAGGACTGGCAATGTCAACTATGGCTACACCTTC. Protein sequence: CASSPRTGNVNYGYTF.

The chain employs TRBV30 and TRBJ1-3, with D possibly TRBD1 on 5 matching bases. The CDR3 covers 15 residues. Trimming pared 3 bases from V and 0 bases from J, leaving 12 bases between. Germline-derived CDR1 and CDR2 are GTSNPN and SVGIG (reference sequence). CDR3 DNA sequence: TGTGCCTGGAGCGGGACCGGTCTCTCTGGAAACACCATATATTTT. This sequence encodes CAWSGTGLSGNTIYF.

In this sample, this clonotype turned up once. V gene TRBV20-1 combines with J gene TRBJ1-5; unclear D gene. CDR3 size: 13 residues. V was cut by 1 base and J by 0 bases, with 4 bases left in between. Germline V gives CDR1 DFQATT, CDR2 SNEGSKA (reference sequence). Written as DNA, the CDR3 is TGCAGTGCTAGAGGGGATAGCAATCAGCCCCAGCATTTT. Its protein is CSARGDSNQPQHF.

The chain is built from TRBV29-1 and TRBJ1-2, with 9 bases that match TRBD1. Germline CDR1 is SQVTM and CDR2 is ANQGSEA. The V and J ends lost 5 bases and 8 bases, in that order; junction bases with no gene match: 12. The CDR3 has 14 residues. The CDR3 nucleotides read TGCAGCGTTTGGGACAGGGTTATTTTCGGAGGCTACACCTTC. It is translated as CSVWDRVIFGGYTF.

This clonotype was detected a few times. The genes are TRBV11-3 and TRBJ1-1; 7 bases align to TRBD1. CDR1 SGHNT and CDR2 YENEEA come from the germline V gene. The junction had 10 bases not matched to a gene; V was cut back by 8 bases and J by 4 bases. The CDR3 consists of 14 residues. The CDR3 protein is CASVAQGGGTEAFF. DNA of the CDR3: TGTGCCAGCGTGGCCCAGGGGGGGGGCACTGAAGCTTTCTTT.

This clonotype was observed a few times. The rearrangement joins TRBV6-5 to TRBJ1-5; D gene unclear. The CDR3 is 15 amino acids. Germline V CDR1 and CDR2: MNHEY, SVGAGI. V shed 0 bases and J shed 4 bases, with 10 bases lying between them. The CDR3 nucleotides read TGTGCCAGCAGTTACTCGATGAGCGGAAATCAGCCCCAGCATTTT. Protein product: CASSYSMSGNQPQHF.

The V gene is TRBV19, the J gene TRBJ1-1, with 9 bases aligning to TRBD1. CDR3 size: 16 residues. After removal of 7 bases from V and 4 bases from J, the junction contained 13 bases not matched to a gene. Germline loops: CDR1 LNHDA, CDR2 SQIVND (reference sequence). Written as DNA, the CDR3 is TGTGCCAGTACCAAACCGGGACAGGGAGTTGGCACTGAAGCTTTCTTT. Its translation: CASTKPGQGVGTEAFF.